What follows are 8 T cell receptor beta chains derived from one specimen sequenced in a study of Ad26.COV2.S vaccination and SARS-CoV-2 variants. Indicated treatment: roughly 18 received Ad26.COV2.S at low or high dose, single or two shots; about 5 received placebo; per-sample allocation not given. Repertoires come from day 63 after the first vaccine or placebo injection. Generated by immunoSEQ multiplex PCR, the TCRdb table keeps only in-frame clones and is missing some. The data contain 400,000 to 450,000 clones, around 90% of them singletons. The sequencing here drew on peripheral blood, taken in a trial of Ad26.COV2.S vaccine versus placebo. Every receptor here comes from a person aged 18-60 years who received the Ad26.COV2.S COVID-19 vaccine or a placebo.

The chain employs TRBV20-1 and TRBJ2-7, with no clear D. Trimming removed 7 bases from V and 6 bases from J, with 13 bases in between. CDR1 is DFQATT and CDR2 is SNEGSKA in the germline V gene (reference sequence). The CDR3 runs to 11 residues. The CDR3 protein is CSVTAGLEQYF. The CDR3 bases are TGCAGTGTCACGGCCGGCCTCGAGCAGTACTTC.

The rearrangement links TRBV19 to TRBJ1-5; tentatively, D is TRBD1 (6 bases). Trimming cost V 7 bases and J 0 bases, with 13 bases left between them. The germline V gene encodes CDR1 LNHDA and CDR2 SQIVND (reference sequence). The CDR3 consists of 15 residues. The CDR3: CASMEGQHSNQPQHF. The DNA of the CDR3 is TGTGCCAGTATGGAGGGACAACATAGCAATCAGCCCCAGCATTTT.

The CDR3 nucleotides read TGTGCCAGCAAACTAGCTGCCAGCTCCTACGAGCAGTACTTC. It yields the protein CASKLAASSYEQYF. The V gene is TRBV27, the J gene TRBJ2-7; possible D gene TRBD2, 6 bases. Deletions cut 7 bases from V and 0 bases from J, with 13 bases between. The germline V gene has CDR1 MNHEY and CDR2 SMNVEV (reference sequence). This CDR3 comprises 14 residues.

The chain joins TRBV6-5 to TRBJ1-6, with unresolved D. This CDR3 has 14 amino acids. From germline, CDR1 is MNHEY and CDR2 SVGAGI. Trimming removed 5 bases at V and 8 bases at J, with 13 bases between. The CDR3 loop reads CASSPLIGDSPLHF. CDR3 in DNA: TGTGCCAGCAGTCCCTTAATTGGGGATTCACCCCTCCACTTT.

Note on this clone: Within the sample, other DNA sequences also encode this same CDR3. The chain combines TRBV27 with TRBJ2-1; D is ambiguous. V lost 3 bases and J lost 4, with 7 bases in between. The V gene's germline CDR1 is MNHEY and CDR2 SMNVEV (reference sequence). The CDR3 has 13 amino acids. The CDR3 DNA follows: TGTGCCAGCAGTTTGAGCGATTACAATGAGCAGTTCTTC. This sequence encodes CASSLSDYNEQFF.

The chain employs TRBV6-2 or TRBV6-3 and TRBJ2-7; 14 positions agree with TRBD2. Germline CDR1 is MNHEY and CDR2 is SVGEGT. V trimming: 2 bases; J trimming: 4 bases; junction bases outside the gene matches: 4. The CDR3 covers 16 residues. CDR3 protein: CASSYGTSGSVYEQYF. CDR3 DNA: TGTGCCAGCAGTTACGGGACTAGCGGGAGTGTTTACGAGCAGTACTTC.

This chain joins TRBV4-1 and TRBJ2-3; TRBD2 agrees at 9 bases. Germline loops: CDR1 MGHRA, CDR2 YSYEKL. The CDR3 length is 17 residues. The trim removed 1 base at V and 4 bases at J, leaving 9 bases unmatched. The CDR3 is CASSQAGAGGPSDTQYF. The DNA for the CDR3 is TGCGCCAGCAGCCAAGCAGGGGCGGGAGGGCCATCAGATACGCAGTATTTT.

V and J are TRBV5-4 and TRBJ2-7, with TRBD1 as a possible D gene (5 bases). The germline V gene has CDR1 SGHNT and CDR2 YYREEE (reference sequence). CDR3 length: 16 amino acids. Trimming left V 4 bases short and J 6 bases short, with 23 bases between. DNA of the CDR3: TGTGCCAGCAGCCCGCGACAGACCTCCTGGGGCGGCGAGCAGTACTTC. Translated, it gives CASSPRQTSWGGEQYF.